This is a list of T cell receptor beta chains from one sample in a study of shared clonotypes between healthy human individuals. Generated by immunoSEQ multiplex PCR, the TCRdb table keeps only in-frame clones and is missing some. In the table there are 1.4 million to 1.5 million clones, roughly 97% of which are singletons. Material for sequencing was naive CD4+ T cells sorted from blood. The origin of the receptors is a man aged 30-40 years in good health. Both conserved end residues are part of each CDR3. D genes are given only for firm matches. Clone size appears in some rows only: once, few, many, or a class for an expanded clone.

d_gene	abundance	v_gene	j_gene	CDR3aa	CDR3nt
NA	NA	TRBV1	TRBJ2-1	CTSSYTGLACNEQFF	TGCACCAGCAGCTACACGGGACTAGCTTGCAATGAGCAGTTCTTC
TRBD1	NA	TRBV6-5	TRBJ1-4	CASSYGGQGGNEKLFF	TGTGCCAGCAGTTACGGGGGACAGGGTGGCAATGAAAAACTGTTTTTT
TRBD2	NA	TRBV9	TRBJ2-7	CASSVGGSLAETYEQYF	TGTGCCAGCAGCGTAGGGGGATCGCTAGCGGAGACCTACGAGCAGTACTTC
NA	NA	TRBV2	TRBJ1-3	CASRVDIGVNTIYF	TGTGCCAGCAGAGTTGACATTGGGGTGAACACCATATATTTT
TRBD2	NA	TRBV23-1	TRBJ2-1	CASSQPGLLYNEQFF	TGCGCCAGCAGTCAACCGGGACTACTTTACAATGAGCAGTTCTTC
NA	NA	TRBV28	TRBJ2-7	CASSQTVSYEQYF	TGTGCCAGCAGTCAGACGGTTTCCTACGAGCAGTACTTC
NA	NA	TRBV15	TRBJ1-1	CATSREGARVTEAFF	TGTGCCACCAGCAGAGAAGGGGCGAGGGTCACTGAAGCTTTCTTT
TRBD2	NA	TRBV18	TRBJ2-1	CASSPRGTSGRIPYNEQFF	TGTGCCAGCTCACCAAGGGGGACTAGCGGGAGGATTCCGTACAATGAGCAGTTCTTC
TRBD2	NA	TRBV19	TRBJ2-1	CASSTRSGLAGGRNEQFF	TGTGCCAGTAGTACGAGGTCGGGACTAGCGGGAGGGCGGAATGAGCAGTTCTTC
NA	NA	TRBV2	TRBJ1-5	CASSGINQPQHF	TGTGCCAGCAGTGGAATCAATCAGCCCCAGCATTTT
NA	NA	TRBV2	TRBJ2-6	CASSETMPSGANVLTF	TGTGCCAGCAGCGAGACGATGCCCTCTGGGGCCAACGTCCTGACTTTC
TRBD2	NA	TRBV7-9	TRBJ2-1	CASSTLAGEGGEQFF	TGTGCCAGCAGCACCCTAGCGGGAGAGGGAGGTGAGCAGTTCTTC
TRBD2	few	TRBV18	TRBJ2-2	CASSSRLALNTGELFF	TGTGCCAGCTCATCAAGACTAGCCCTGAACACCGGGGAGCTGTTTTTT
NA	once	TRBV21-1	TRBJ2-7	CASPVGFRNF	TGTGCCAGCCCGGTGGGGTTTAGAAACTTC
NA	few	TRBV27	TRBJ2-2	CASSPGMKGGTGELFF	TGTGCCAGCAGTCCCGGTATGAAGGGTGGAACCGGGGAGCTGTTTTTT
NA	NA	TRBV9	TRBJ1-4	CASSVSVTTNEKLFF	TGTGCCAGCAGCGTGTCAGTCACAACTAATGAAAAACTGTTTTTT
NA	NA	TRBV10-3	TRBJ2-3	CAIRDTGTDTQYF	TGTGCCATCCGGGACACGGGCACAGATACGCAGTATTTT
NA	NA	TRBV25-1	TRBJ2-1	CASNRGSSYNEQFF	TGTGCCAGCAATCGGGGTAGCTCCTACAATGAGCAGTTCTTC
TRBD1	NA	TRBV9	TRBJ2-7	CASSVGDSSGGYEQYF	TGTGCCAGCAGCGTAGGGGATAGCTCAGGGGGATACGAGCAGTACTTC
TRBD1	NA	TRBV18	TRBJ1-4	CASSPLTPGQGFEKLFF	TGTGCCAGCTCACCTCTAACTCCGGGACAGGGTTTTGAAAAACTGTTTTTT
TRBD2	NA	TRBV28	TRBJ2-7	CASSIPTSGFYEQYF	TGTGCCAGCAGTATCCCGACTAGCGGGTTCTACGAGCAGTACTTC
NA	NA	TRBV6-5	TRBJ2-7	CASRLTTHLLVEQYF	TGTGCCAGCAGGCTGACTACCCACTTACTAGTCGAGCAGTACTTC
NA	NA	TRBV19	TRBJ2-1	CATATDGYNEQFF	TGTGCCACCGCGACAGATGGCTACAATGAGCAGTTCTTC
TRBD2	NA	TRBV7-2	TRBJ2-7	CASSRGGPRNEQYF	TGTGCCAGCAGTCGCGGGGGGCCTCGGAACGAGCAGTACTTC